The 27 T cell receptor beta chains below all came from one sample that was sequenced in a study of T cells in Graves' hyperthyroidism and ophthalmopathy. RNA transcripts gave rise to amplified TCR beta CDR3 regions. In the first-round RT-PCR of the TCR CDR3, the HTBI primer set was used. TCRdb processed the multiplex PCR reads anew with MiXCR; each CDR3 protein has one entry. The repertoire consists of 750,000 to 900,000 distinct CDR3 sequences, with approximately 40% occurring once and the leading ten covering 7.5% to 9.5%. Sequencing was carried out using blood. Source of these receptors: a man between 18 and 35 years old with Graves' hyperthyroidism.

This clonotype has only a few counts. This chain joins TRBV20-1 and TRBJ2-5, with 7 bases that match TRBD1. Per germline, CDR1 DFQATT and CDR2 SNEGSKA (reference sequence). Trimming removed 6 bases from V and 1 base from J; junction bases left unmatched: 17. The CDR3 sequence is 17 residues long. The CDR3: CSAHRDSRFQPQETQYF. The DNA for the CDR3 is TGCAGTGCCCATCGGGACAGTAGGTTCCAACCCCAAGAGACCCAGTACTTC.

This clonotype was seen more than once but under ten times. This chain uses TRBV7-2 with TRBJ2-7; 8 bases are a match to TRBD2. This CDR3 region has 16 residues. Trimming cost V 5 bases and J 0 bases; bases outside gene matches: 9. CDR1 SGHTA and CDR2 FQGNSA come from the germline V gene. The chain's CDR3 is CASSQPQGLASYEQYF. As DNA, the CDR3 is TGTGCCAGCAGCCAACCACAAGGACTAGCCTCCTACGAGCAGTACTTC. Combining the CDR3 with reference TRBV7-2 and TRBJ2-7 gives the whole variable domain GAGVSQSPSNKVTEKGKDVELRCDPISGHTALYWYRQSLGQGLEFLIYFQGNSAPDKSGLPSDRFSAERTGGSVSTLTIQRTQQEDSAVYLCASSQPQGLASYEQYFGPGTRLTVT.

This clonotype was counted between two and nine times. The CDR3 DNA reads as TGCAGTGCCATATTGGACACCAACTCTGGAAACACCATATATTTT. It is translated as CSAILDTNSGNTIYF. The chain recombines TRBV20-1 with TRBJ1-3; the D gene is possibly TRBD1 (5 bases). Trimming cost V 6 bases and J 0 bases, with 15 bases left between them. CDR1 is DFQATT and CDR2 is SNEGSKA in the germline V gene (reference sequence). The CDR3 has 15 amino acids.

The genes are TRBV24-1 and TRBJ2-7; no clear D gene. Germline assignment: CDR1 KGHDR and CDR2 SFDVKD. V dropped 5 bases and J dropped 3 bases, with 13 bases sitting between them. The CDR3 consists of 14 residues. The CDR3 sequence: CATSARNILYEQYF. The CDR3 DNA follows: TGTGCCACCAGTGCTAGGAATATCCTCTACGAGCAGTACTTC.

This sequence joins TRBV19 and TRBJ2-7; 10 nucleotides agree with TRBD2. This CDR3 contains 15 residues. In germline, CDR1 is LNHDA, CDR2 SQIVND (reference sequence). The J segment lost 3 bases and the V segment lost 8 bases, leaving 10 bases of the junction unmatched. CDR3 protein: CASSGLARLGYEQYF. CDR3 sequence (DNA): TGTGCCAGTTCGGGACTAGCGAGGTTGGGCTACGAGCAGTACTTC.

This clonotype was seen a handful of times. The chain links TRBV12-3 or TRBV12-4 to TRBJ2-5; 8 nucleotides agree with TRBD1. CDR3 length: 14 amino acids. The junction had 7 bases not matched to a gene; V was cut back by 5 bases and J by 5 bases. As DNA, the CDR3 is TGTGCCAGCAGTGCGACAGGGGAGGTGGAGACCCAGTACTTC. Translation: CASSATGEVETQYF.

This clonotype was counted between two and nine times. The rearrangement uses TRBV12-3 or TRBV12-4 and TRBJ1-1, with D unclear. This CDR3 comprises 13 residues. V shed 8 bases and J shed 1 base, with 11 bases lying between them. CDR3 sequence: CASASIGNTEAFF. The CDR3 region has the DNA TGTGCCAGCGCTTCCATCGGGAACACTGAAGCTTTCTTT.

This clonotype was detected only a few times. V gene TRBV10-3 combines with J gene TRBJ2-7, with 11 bases that match TRBD1. This CDR3 comprises 15 residues. Germline V gives CDR1 ENHRY, CDR2 SYGVKD. Trimming cost V 7 bases and J 1 base; bases outside gene matches: 6. The CDR3 sequence: CAITRTGGRSYEQYF. The CDR3 DNA is TGTGCCATCACCAGGACAGGGGGCCGATCCTACGAGCAGTACTTC.

The rearrangement links TRBV12-3 or TRBV12-4 to TRBJ1-2; the D is unclear. The CDR3 is made up of 12 amino acids. The V and J ends lost 4 bases and 8 bases respectively, with 11 bases between them. Here the CDR3 reads CASSSRSYGYTF. In DNA, the CDR3 is TGTGCCAGCAGTTCGAGGTCTTACGGCTACACCTTC.

CDR3 in amino acids: CASSGMSSGNTIYF. In DNA, the CDR3 is TGTGCCAGCAGCGGCATGAGCTCTGGAAACACCATATATTTT. V is TRBV9 and J is TRBJ1-3, with no clear D. CDR1 SGDLS and CDR2 YYNGEE come from the germline V gene. Trimming cost V 3 bases and J 0 bases, with 7 bases left between them. The CDR3 length is 14 residues.

As to this clonotype: One end of the junction is discordant with germline, which a read error may explain. This rearrangement joins TRBV25-1 to TRBJ1-1, with D tentatively TRBD1 (5 bases). The CDR3 has 11 residues. Germline V gene data show CDR1 as MGHDK and CDR2 as SYGVNS. The CDR3 loop reads CTSRTTVEAFF. For the CDR3, the DNA is TGTACCAGCAGGACGACAGTTGAAGCTTTCTTT.

This clonotype was counted many times. This chain connects TRBV29-1 to TRBJ1-1, with no clear D. CDR3 length equals 13 residues. The germline V gene has CDR1 SQVTM and CDR2 ANQGSEA. Between the trimmed V and J ends, which lost 6 bases and 2 bases, there was a span of 13 bases. The CDR3 DNA sequence: TGCAGCGTGGTAGAGATTTCTAACACTGAAGCTTTCTTT. Protein: CSVVEISNTEAFF.

This clonotype was seen only a few times. This chain links TRBV5-4 with TRBJ1-2; a possible D gene is TRBD1 (6 bases). In germline, CDR1 is SGHNT, CDR2 YYREEE (reference sequence). This CDR3 spans 14 amino acids. With 0 bases removed from V and 8 bases from J, the gap between germline ends came to 14 bases. In DNA form, the CDR3 reads TGTGCCAGCAGCTTGGTATCGGACAGAGGGGGCTACACCTTC. This gives the protein CASSLVSDRGGYTF.

V usage is TRBV20-1 and J usage is TRBJ1-3; D is undetermined. The CDR3 is 13 amino acids. V was pared by 0 bases and J by 7 bases, with 10 bases between. Germline V CDR1 and CDR2: DFQATT, SNEGSKA (reference sequence). For the CDR3, the DNA is TGCAGTGCTAGAGAAAACCTGCGGAACACCATATATTTT. This gives the protein CSARENLRNTIYF.

This clonotype appeared a single time. The chain combines TRBV7-9 with TRBJ2-1; D perhaps matches TRBD2 (7 bases). Trimming cost V 11 bases and J 8 bases, with 19 bases left between them. The germline gives CDR1 SEHNR, CDR2 FQNEAQ (reference sequence). This CDR3 is built from 13 residues. CDR3 nucleotide sequence: TGTGCCGGAGGGGGACTAATTCTGGATGAGCAGTTCTTC. This sequence encodes CAGGGLILDEQFF.

There are many counts of this clonotype. The chain couples TRBV7-2 to TRBJ2-7; 10 bases agree with TRBD1. Germline V CDR1 and CDR2: SGHTA, FQGNSA. This CDR3 contains 15 residues. Losses at the gene ends were 3 bases for V and 5 bases for J; bases not matched to a gene: 7. CDR3 residues: CASSLGGTGVHEQYF. The CDR3 bases are TGTGCCAGCAGCTTGGGAGGGACAGGGGTCCACGAGCAGTACTTC.

The chain recombines TRBV5-1 with TRBJ2-2, with TRBD1 matching 7 bases. CDR1 is SGHRS and CDR2 is YFSETQ in the germline V gene. This CDR3 spans 16 amino acids. V was pared by 1 base and J by 5 bases, with 8 bases of the junction left unmatched. In nucleotides, the CDR3 is TGCGCCAGCAGCTTGTATCAGGGGGAACCGACCGGGGAGCTGTTTTTT. This translates into CASSLYQGEPTGELFF. Variable domain in full (rest from reference TRBV5-1 and TRBJ2-2): KAGVTQTPRYLIKTRGQQVTLSCSPISGHRSVSWYQQTPGQGLQFLFEYFSETQRNKGNFPGRFSGRQFSNSRSEMNVSTLELGDSALYLCASSLYQGEPTGELFFGEGSRLTVL.

The genes are TRBV13 and TRBJ2-7; the D gene is possibly TRBD1 (6 bases). Germline V gene sequence: CDR1 PRHDT, CDR2 FYEKMQ (reference sequence). CDR3 length: 13 residues. Trimming took off 8 bases at V and 0 bases at J, with 11 bases between the two ends. The CDR3 region is CASPGQSSYEQYF. The CDR3 DNA follows: TGTGCCAGCCCTGGACAGAGCTCCTACGAGCAGTACTTC.

This clonotype was found many times. The chain employs TRBV2 and TRBJ1-1; D unresolved. Trimming stripped 7 bases from V and 0 bases from J, with 6 bases between. CDR1 and CDR2 from the germline V gene are SNHLY and FYNNEI. There are 12 residues in the CDR3. The DNA of the CDR3 is TGTGCCAGCAAGAGGATGAACACTGAAGCTTTCTTT. Protein product: CASKRMNTEAFF.

This clonotype was recorded at least ten times. The chain links TRBV7-9 to TRBJ2-7, with D perhaps matching TRBD1 or TRBD2 (6 bases each). The CDR3 spans 13 residues. The germline CDR1 and CDR2 sequences are SEHNR and FQNEAQ (reference sequence). Between the trimmed V and J ends, which lost 3 bases and 5 bases, there was a span of 11 bases. The chain's CDR3 is CASSFGGPNEQYF. The CDR3 bases are TGTGCCAGCAGCTTTGGGGGGCCCAACGAGCAGTACTTC.

Only a few counts were recorded for this clonotype. The junction departs from the called germline gene at one end, perhaps through a read error. This rearrangement joins TRBV10-3 to TRBJ1-1, with TRBD1 identical over 7 bases. The CDR3 has 15 amino acids. Germline V lookup: CDR1 ENHRY, CDR2 SYGVKD. The CDR3 sequence: CASSESRGTDTEAFF. CDR3 in DNA: TGTGCCAGCAGTGAGAGCAGGGGGACGGACACTGAAGCTTTCTTT.

In its sample, this clonotype was seen many times. V usage is TRBV15 and J usage is TRBJ2-5; no clear D gene. Germline V gene sequence: CDR1 LNHNV, CDR2 YYDKDF (reference sequence). V lost 3 bases and J 2 bases, leaving 7 bases between the germline ends. CDR3 length: 13 amino acids. The CDR3 region is CATSSPGQETQYF. The DNA of the CDR3 is TGTGCCACCAGCAGTCCCGGACAAGAGACCCAGTACTTC. Full variable domain (remainder filled in from reference TRBV15 and TRBJ2-5): DAMVIQNPRYQVTQFGKPVTLSCSQTLNHNVMYWYQQKSSQAPKLLFHYYDKDFNNEADTPDNFQSRRPNTSFCFLDIRSPGLGDTAMYLCATSSPGQETQYFGPGTRLLVL.

The chain carries TRBV25-1 and TRBJ2-7, with 8 bases identical to TRBD1. V gave up 5 bases and J gave up 5 bases; unmatched junction bases: 11. The germline V gene has CDR1 MGHDK and CDR2 SYGVNS. CDR3 size: 15 residues. The DNA of the CDR3 is TGTGCCAGCAGTTACTCGACAGGGGTAGCCGACGAGCAGTACTTC. Translation gives CASSYSTGVADEQYF.

As regards this clonotype: Just one base apart from a much larger clone, this may be a read error. The chain links TRBV7-2 to TRBJ2-7, with TRBD2 matching 12 bases. The CDR3 extends over 15 amino acids. Germline V gene lookup returns CDR1 SGHTA and CDR2 FQGNSA. The CDR3 sequence: CASSSSSGRADEQCF. CDR3 bases: TGTGCCAGCAGCTCGTCTAGCGGGAGGGCCGACGAGCAGTGCTTC.

V usage is TRBV15 and J usage is TRBJ2-7; D remains unclear. The CDR3 has 12 amino acids. V lost 1 base and J lost 5, with 6 bases in between. CDR1 and CDR2 from the germline V gene are LNHNV and YYDKDF (reference sequence). Here the CDR3 reads CATSRVEDEQYF. CDR3 in DNA: TGTGCCACCAGCAGAGTCGAGGACGAGCAGTACTTC.

CDR3 in amino acids: CASSPGAGGTISGNTIYF. The CDR3 coding sequence is TGTGCCAGCAGCCCGGGGGCAGGGGGCACAATCTCTGGAAACACCATATATTTT. The rearrangement links TRBV7-2 to TRBJ1-3, with 8 bases lining up with TRBD1. The germline gives CDR1 SGHTA, CDR2 FQGNSA. The CDR3 is made up of 18 amino acids. Trimming removed 5 bases from V and 0 bases from J; junction bases left unmatched: 12.

The table lists this clonotype with many counts. The chain links TRBV2 to TRBJ1-2, with D perhaps TRBD1 (5 bases). Trimming left V 4 bases short and J 2 bases short, with 17 bases between. The V gene's germline CDR1 is SNHLY and CDR2 FYNNEI. The CDR3 totals 16 residues. The CDR3 DNA is TGTGCCAGCAGTGCATGGGGGAGACGGCAAAACTATGGCTACACCTTC. Amino acid sequence: CASSAWGRRQNYGYTF.